A single sample is the source of the 5 T cell receptor beta chains below, sequenced in a study of T cell responses to AZD1222 COVID-19 vaccine. Generated by immunoSEQ multiplex PCR, the TCRdb table keeps only in-frame clones and is missing some. The sample shows around 100,000 clones, more than 70% of them seen only once. This material consisted of peripheral blood, taken on day 0 of AZD1222 vaccination. Every receptor here comes from an adult in good health.

The chain links TRBV7-9 to TRBJ1-1; unclear D gene. This CDR3 is built from 14 residues. Trimming pared 5 bases from V and 1 base from J, leaving 11 bases between. In germline, CDR1 is SEHNR, CDR2 FQNEAQ (reference sequence). CDR3 DNA: TGTGCCAGCAGCCCGTCGGGAGCGAACACTGAAGCTTTCTTT. It is translated as CASSPSGANTEAFF. Full variable domain (rest looked up from reference TRBV7-9 and TRBJ1-1): DTGVSQNPRHKITKRGQNVTFRCDPISEHNRLYWYRQTLGQGPEFLTYFQNEAQLEKSRLLSDRFSAERPKGSFSTLEIQRTEQGDSAMYLCASSPSGANTEAFFGQGTRLTVV.

The chain has TRBV7-2 and TRBJ1-2, with D possibly TRBD1 on 5 matching bases. Germline V gene sequence: CDR1 SGHTA, CDR2 FQGNSA. V was shortened by 4 bases and J by 6 bases, with 15 bases between the two germline ends. CDR3 length equals 14 residues. The CDR3 nucleotides are TGTGCCAGCAGCTCCGACAGTCGGTTGGATGGCTACACCTTC. The encoded protein is CASSSDSRLDGYTF. Full variable domain (outside the CDR3, taken from reference TRBV7-2 and TRBJ1-2): GAGVSQSPSNKVTEKGKDVELRCDPISGHTALYWYRQSLGQGLEFLIYFQGNSAPDKSGLPSDRFSAERTGGSVSTLTIQRTQQEDSAVYLCASSSDSRLDGYTFGSGTRLTVV.

The chain joins TRBV4-3 to TRBJ2-2; 9 nucleotides line up with TRBD2. J was trimmed by 2 bases and V by 0 bases; bases with no gene match: 19. Germline V lookup: CDR1 LGHNA, CDR2 YSLEER. CDR3 length: 22 residues. The CDR3 DNA reads TGCGCCAGCAGCCAAGATTGGGCTAGCGGGGTGATTCAAAGCACCAACACCGGGGAGCTGTTTTTT. Its protein is CASSQDWASGVIQSTNTGELFF.

The V gene is TRBV6-6, the J gene TRBJ2-1; D is possibly TRBD1 or TRBD2 (6 bases each). This CDR3 is built from 13 residues. V dropped 6 bases and J dropped 8 bases, with 14 bases sitting between them. Per the germline V gene, CDR1 is MNHNY and CDR2 is SVGAGI (reference sequence). CDR3 DNA sequence: TGTGCCAGCAGAGATCAGGGGAGGCATGAGCAGTTCTTC. Translating it yields CASRDQGRHEQFF.

The rearrangement links TRBV6-2 or TRBV6-3 to TRBJ2-7, with 7 bases that match TRBD2. This CDR3 spans 15 amino acids. J lost 1 base, V lost 2 bases, and 5 bases had no gene match. CDR1 MNHEY and CDR2 SVGEGT come from the germline V gene. The CDR3 coding sequence is TGTGCCAGCAGTTACACGGCTAGCGGATCCTACGAGCAGTACTTC. It is translated as CASSYTASGSYEQYF.